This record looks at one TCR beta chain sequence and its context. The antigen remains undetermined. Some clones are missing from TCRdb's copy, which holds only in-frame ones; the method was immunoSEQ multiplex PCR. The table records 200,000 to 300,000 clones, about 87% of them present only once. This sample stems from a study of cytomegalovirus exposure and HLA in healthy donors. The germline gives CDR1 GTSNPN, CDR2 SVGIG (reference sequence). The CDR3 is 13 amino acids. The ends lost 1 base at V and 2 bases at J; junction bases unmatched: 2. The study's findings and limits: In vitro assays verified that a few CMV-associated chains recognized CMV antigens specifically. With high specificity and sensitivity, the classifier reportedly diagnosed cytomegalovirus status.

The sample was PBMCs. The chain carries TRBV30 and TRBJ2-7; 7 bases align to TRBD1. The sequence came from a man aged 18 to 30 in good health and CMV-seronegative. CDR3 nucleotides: TGTGCCTGGAGTGACAGGGGCCCCTACGAGCAGTACTTC. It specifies CAWSDRGPYEQYF.